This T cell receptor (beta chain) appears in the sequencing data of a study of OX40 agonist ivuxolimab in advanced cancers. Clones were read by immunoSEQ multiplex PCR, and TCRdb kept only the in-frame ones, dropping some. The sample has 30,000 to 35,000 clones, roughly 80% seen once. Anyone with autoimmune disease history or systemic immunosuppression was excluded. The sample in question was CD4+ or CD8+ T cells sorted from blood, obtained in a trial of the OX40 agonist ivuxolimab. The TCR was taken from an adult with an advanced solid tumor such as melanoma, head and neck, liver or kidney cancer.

In DNA form, the CDR3 reads TGCGCCAGCTATCGACTAGCGGGGGCTCCGGAGAGGTATTTT. Amino acids: CASYRLAGAPERYF. The chain links TRBV5-1 to TRBJ2-3, with 12 bases identical to TRBD2. The CDR3 spans 14 residues. Trimming cost V 7 bases and J 14 bases; bases outside gene matches: 14. Germline-derived CDR1 and CDR2 are SGHRS and YFSETQ. Combining the CDR3 with reference TRBV5-1 and TRBJ2-3 gives the whole variable domain KAGVTQTPRYLIKTRGQQVTLSCSPISGHRSVSWYQQTPGQGLQFLFEYFSETQRNKGNFPGRFSGRQFSNSRSEMNVSTLELGDSALYLCASYRLAGAPERYFGPGTRLTVL.